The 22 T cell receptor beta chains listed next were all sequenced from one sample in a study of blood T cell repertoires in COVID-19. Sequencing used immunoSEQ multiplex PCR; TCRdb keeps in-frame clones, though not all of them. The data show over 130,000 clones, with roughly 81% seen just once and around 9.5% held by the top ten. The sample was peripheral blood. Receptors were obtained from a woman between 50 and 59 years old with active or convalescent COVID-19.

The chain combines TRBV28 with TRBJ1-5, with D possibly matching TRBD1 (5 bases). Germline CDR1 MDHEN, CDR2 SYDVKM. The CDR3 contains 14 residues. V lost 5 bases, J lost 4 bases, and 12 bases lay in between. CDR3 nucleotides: TGTGCCAGCAGTCCGGACAACCGAAATCAGCCCCAGCATTTT. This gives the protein CASSPDNRNQPQHF.

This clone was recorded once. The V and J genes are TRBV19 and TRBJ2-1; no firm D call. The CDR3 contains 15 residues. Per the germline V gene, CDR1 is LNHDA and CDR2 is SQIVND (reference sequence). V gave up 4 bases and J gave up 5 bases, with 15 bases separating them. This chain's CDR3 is CASSSPLWRNNEQFF. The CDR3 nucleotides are TGTGCCAGTAGTAGCCCCCTGTGGAGAAACAATGAGCAGTTCTTC.

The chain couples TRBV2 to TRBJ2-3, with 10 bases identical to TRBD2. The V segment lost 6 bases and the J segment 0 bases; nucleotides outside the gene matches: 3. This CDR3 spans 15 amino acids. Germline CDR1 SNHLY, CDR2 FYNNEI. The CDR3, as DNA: TGTGCCAGCAGGTTGACTAGCGGGAGCACAGATACGCAGTATTTT. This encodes CASRLTSGSTDTQYF.

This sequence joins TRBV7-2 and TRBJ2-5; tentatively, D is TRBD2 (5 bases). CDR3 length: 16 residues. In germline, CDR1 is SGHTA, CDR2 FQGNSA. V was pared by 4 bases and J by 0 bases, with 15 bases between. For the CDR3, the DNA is TGTGCCAGCAGCTCTCTTAAGGACTGGTACCAAGAGACCCAGTACTTC. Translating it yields CASSSLKDWYQETQYF.

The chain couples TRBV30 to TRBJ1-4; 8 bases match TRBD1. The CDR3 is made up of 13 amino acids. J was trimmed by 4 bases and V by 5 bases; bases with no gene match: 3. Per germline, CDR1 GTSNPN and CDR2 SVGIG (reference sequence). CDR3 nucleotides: TGTGCCTGGGGACAGGGAAGTAATGAAAAACTGTTTTTT. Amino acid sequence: CAWGQGSNEKLFF.

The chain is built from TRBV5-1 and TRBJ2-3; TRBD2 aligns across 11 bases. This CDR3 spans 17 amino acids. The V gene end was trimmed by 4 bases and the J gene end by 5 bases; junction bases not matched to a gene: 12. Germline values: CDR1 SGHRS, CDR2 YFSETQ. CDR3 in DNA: TGCGCCAGCAGCCCCCTAATAGCGGGGGGGCTGGGAGATACGCAGTATTTT. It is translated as CASSPLIAGGLGDTQYF.

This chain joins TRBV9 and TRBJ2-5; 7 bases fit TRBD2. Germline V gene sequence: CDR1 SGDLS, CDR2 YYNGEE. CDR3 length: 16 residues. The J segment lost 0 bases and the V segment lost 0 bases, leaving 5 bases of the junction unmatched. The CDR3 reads CASSVGGSGDQETQYF. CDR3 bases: TGTGCCAGCAGCGTAGGGGGCAGCGGGGACCAAGAGACCCAGTACTTC.

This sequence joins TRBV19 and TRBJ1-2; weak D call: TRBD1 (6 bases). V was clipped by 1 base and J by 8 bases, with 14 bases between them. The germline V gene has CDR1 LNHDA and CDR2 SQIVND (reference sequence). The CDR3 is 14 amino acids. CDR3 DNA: TGTGCCAGTAGTATAGTTACAGGGAAGAAGGGCTACACCTTC. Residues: CASSIVTGKKGYTF.

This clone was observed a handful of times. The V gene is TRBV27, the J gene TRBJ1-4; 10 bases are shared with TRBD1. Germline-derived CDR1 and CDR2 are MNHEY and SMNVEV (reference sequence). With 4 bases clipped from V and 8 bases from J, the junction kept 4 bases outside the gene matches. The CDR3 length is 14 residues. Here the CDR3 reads CASSWTGGAEKLFF. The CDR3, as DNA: TGTGCCAGCAGTTGGACAGGGGGGGCGGAAAAACTGTTTTTT.

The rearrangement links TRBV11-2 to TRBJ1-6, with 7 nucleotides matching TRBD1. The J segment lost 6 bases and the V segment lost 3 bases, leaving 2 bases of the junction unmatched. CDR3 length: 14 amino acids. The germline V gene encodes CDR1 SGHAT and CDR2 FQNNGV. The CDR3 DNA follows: TGTGCCAGCAGCTTCGGGACAGTTAATTCACCCCTCCACTTT. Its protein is CASSFGTVNSPLHF.

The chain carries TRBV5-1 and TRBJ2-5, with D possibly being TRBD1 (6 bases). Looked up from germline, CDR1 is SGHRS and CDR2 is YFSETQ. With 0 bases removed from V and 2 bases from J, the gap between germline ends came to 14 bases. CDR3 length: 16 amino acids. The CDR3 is CASSLAGTFIQETQYF. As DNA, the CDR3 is TGCGCCAGCAGCTTGGCCGGGACATTTATTCAAGAGACCCAGTACTTC.

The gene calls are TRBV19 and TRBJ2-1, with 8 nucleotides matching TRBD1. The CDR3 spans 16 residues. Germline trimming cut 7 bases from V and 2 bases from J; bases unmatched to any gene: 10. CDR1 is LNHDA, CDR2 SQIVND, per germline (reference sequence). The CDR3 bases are TGTGCCAGTATAAGGGGGACAGGTGGGACCTACAATGAGCAGTTCTTC. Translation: CASIRGTGGTYNEQFF.

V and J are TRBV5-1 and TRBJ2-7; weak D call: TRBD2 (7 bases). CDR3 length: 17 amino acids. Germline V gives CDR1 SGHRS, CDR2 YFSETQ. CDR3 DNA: TGCCCCCCCCGCGAGGGGGGGGTAGGGCCCCCCTTCTACGAGCAGTACTTC. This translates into CPPREGGVGPPFYEQYF.

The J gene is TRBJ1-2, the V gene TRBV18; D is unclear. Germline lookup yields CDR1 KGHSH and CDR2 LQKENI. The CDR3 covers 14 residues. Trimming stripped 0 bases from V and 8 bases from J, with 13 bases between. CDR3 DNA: TGTGCCAGCTCACCACCTTCCAGGCCGGGAGGCTACACCTTC. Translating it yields CASSPPSRPGGYTF.

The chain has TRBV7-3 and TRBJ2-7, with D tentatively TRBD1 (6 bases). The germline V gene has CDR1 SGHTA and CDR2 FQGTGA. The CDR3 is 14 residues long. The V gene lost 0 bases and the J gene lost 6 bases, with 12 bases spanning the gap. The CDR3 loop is CASSLTGGGLEQYF. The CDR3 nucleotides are TGTGCCAGCAGCTTAACTGGGGGCGGTCTCGAGCAGTACTTC.

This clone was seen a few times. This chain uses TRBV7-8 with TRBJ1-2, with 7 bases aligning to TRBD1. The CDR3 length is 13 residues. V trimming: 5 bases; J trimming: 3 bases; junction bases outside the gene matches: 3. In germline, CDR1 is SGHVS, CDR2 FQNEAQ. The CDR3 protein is CASSKQGYYGYTF. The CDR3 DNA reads TGTGCCAGCAGCAAACAGGGGTACTATGGCTACACCTTC.

The CDR3 sequence: CASSLSTGGNQPQHF. CDR3 coding DNA: TGTGCCAGCAGTCTCTCGACAGGGGGCAATCAGCCCCAGCATTTT. This chain uses TRBV2 with TRBJ1-5; 8 bases are a match to TRBD1. J lost 2 bases, V lost 5 bases, and 5 bases had no gene match. The V gene's germline CDR1 is SNHLY and CDR2 FYNNEI. The CDR3 has 15 amino acids. Full variable domain (missing parts from reference TRBV2 and TRBJ1-5): EPEVTQTPSHQVTQMGQEVILRCVPISNHLYFYWYRQILGQKVEFLVSFYNNEISEKSEIFDDQFSVERPDGSNFTLKIRSTKLEDSAMYFCASSLSTGGNQPQHFGDGTRLSIL.

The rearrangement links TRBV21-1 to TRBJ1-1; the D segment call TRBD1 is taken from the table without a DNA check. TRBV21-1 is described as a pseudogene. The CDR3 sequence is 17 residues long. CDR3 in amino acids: CASSKGWPGNVHTEAFF. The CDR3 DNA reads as TGTGCCAGCAGCAAAGGGTGGCCAGGGAACGTTCACACTGAAGCTTTCTTT.

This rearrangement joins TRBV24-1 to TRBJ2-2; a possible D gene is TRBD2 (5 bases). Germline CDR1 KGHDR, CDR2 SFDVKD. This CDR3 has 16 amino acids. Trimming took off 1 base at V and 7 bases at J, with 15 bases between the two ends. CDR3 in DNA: TGTGCCACCAGTGATTTAGGCTCCCGGGAACACGGGGAGCTGTTTTTT. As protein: CATSDLGSREHGELFF.

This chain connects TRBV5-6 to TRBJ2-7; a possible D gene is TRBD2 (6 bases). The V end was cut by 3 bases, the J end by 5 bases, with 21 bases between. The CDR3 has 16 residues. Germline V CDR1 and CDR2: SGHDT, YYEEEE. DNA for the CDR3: TGTGCCAGCAGCTCTTATGGCAGGGAGGCGTTGGACGAGCAGTACTTC. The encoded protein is CASSSYGREALDEQYF.

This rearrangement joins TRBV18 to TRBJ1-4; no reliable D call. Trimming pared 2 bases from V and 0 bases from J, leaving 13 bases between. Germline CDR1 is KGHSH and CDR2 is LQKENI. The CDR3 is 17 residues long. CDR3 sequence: CASSPTDTVSTNEKLFF. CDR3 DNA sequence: TGTGCCAGCTCACCAACTGACACCGTCTCAACTAATGAAAAACTGTTTTTT.

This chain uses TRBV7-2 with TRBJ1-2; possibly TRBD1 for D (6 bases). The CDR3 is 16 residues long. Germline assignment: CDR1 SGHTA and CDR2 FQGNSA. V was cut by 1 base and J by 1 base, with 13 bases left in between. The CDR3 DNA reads TGTGCCAGCAGCTTAGGTCAGGGGTCTCTTAACTATGGCTACACCTTC. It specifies CASSLGQGSLNYGYTF. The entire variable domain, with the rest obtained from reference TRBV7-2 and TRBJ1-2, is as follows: GAGVSQSPSNKVTEKGKDVELRCDPISGHTALYWYRQSLGQGLEFLIYFQGNSAPDKSGLPSDRFSAERTGGSVSTLTIQRTQQEDSAVYLCASSLGQGSLNYGYTFGSGTRLTVV.